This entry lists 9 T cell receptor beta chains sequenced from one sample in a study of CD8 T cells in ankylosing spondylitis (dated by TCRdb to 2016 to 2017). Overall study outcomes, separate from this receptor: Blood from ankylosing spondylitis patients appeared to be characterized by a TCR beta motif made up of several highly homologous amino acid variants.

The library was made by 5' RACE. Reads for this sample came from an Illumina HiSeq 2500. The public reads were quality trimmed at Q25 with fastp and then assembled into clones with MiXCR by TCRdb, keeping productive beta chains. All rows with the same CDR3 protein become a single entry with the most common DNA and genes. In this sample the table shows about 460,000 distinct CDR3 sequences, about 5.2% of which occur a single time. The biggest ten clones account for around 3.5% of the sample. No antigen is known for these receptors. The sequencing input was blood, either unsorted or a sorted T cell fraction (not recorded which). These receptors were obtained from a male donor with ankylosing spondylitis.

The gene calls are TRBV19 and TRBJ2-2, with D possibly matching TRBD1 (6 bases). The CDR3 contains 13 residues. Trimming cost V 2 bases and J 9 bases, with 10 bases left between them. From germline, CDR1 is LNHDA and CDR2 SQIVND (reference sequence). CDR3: CASSILQGRELFF. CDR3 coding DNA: TGTGCCAGTAGTATACTACAGGGCCGGGAGCTGTTTTTT.

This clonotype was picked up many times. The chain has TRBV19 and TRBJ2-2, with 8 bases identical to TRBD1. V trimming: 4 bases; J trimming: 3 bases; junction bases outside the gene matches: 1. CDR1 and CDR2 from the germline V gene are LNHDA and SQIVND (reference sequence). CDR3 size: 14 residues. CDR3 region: CASSTTGDTGELFF. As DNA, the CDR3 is TGTGCCAGTAGTACGACAGGGGACACCGGGGAGCTGTTTTTT.

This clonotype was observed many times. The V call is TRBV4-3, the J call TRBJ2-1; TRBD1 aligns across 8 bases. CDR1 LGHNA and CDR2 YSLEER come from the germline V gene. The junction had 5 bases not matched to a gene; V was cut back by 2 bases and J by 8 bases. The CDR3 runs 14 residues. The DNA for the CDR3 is TGCGCCAGCAGCCAACGGACAGGGATGGATGAGCAGTTCTTC. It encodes CASSQRTGMDEQFF.

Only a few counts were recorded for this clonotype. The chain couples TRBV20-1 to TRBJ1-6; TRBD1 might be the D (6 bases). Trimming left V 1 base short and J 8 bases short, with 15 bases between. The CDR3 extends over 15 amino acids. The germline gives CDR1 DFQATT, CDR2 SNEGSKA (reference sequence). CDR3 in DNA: TGCAGTGCTAGAGTGGGGGCGCGGGACTATTCACCCCTCCACTTT. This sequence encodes CSARVGARDYSPLHF.

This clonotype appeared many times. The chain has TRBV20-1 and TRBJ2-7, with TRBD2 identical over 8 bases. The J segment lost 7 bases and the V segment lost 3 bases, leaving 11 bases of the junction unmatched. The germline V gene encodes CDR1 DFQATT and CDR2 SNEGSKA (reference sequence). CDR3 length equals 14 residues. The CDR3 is CSASLRGAYEEQYF. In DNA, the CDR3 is TGCAGTGCTAGCTTGCGGGGGGCATATGAGGAGCAGTACTTC.

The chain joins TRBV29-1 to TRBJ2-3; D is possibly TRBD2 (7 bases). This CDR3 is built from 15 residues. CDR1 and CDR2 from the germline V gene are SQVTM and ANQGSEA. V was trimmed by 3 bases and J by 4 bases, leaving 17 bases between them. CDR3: CSVEPGGRYADTQYF. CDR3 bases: TGCAGCGTTGAGCCCGGGGGGCGGTATGCAGATACGCAGTATTTT.

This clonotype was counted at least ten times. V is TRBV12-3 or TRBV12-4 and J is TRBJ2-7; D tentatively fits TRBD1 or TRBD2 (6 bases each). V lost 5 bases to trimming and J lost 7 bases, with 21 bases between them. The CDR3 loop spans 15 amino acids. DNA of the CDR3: TGTGCCAGCAGTCGCCAGGGACACTGGGGGGAGGAGCAGTACTTC. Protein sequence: CASSRQGHWGEEQYF.

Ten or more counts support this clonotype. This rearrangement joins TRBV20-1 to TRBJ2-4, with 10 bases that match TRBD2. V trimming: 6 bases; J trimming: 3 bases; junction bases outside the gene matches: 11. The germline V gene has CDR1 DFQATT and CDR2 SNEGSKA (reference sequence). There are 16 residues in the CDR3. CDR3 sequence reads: CSAEGEAGGGKNIQYF. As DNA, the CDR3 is TGCAGTGCCGAAGGGGAAGCGGGAGGGGGCAAAAACATTCAGTACTTC.

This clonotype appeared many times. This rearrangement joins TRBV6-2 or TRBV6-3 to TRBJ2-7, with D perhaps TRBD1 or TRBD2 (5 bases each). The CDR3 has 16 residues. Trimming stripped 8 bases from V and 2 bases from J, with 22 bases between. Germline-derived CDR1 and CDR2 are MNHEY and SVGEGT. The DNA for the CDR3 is TGTGCCAGCGGGACCCAATGGAACCGGTCGCCCTACGAGCAGTACTTC. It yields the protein CASGTQWNRSPYEQYF.